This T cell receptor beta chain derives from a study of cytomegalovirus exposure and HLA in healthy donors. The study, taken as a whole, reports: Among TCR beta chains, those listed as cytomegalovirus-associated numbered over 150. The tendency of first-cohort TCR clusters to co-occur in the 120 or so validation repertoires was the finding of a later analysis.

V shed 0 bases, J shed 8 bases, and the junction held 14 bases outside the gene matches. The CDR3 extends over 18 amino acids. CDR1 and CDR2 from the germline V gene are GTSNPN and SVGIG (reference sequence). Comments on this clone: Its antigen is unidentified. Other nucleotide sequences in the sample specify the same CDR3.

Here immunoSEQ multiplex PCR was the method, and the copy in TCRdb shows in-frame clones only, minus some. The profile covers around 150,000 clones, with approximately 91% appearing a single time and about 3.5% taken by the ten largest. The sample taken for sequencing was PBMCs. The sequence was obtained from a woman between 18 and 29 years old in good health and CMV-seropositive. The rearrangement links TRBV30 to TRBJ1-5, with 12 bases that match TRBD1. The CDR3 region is CAWSVQGTGGETLKPQHF. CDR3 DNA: TGTGCCTGGAGTGTGCAGGGGACAGGGGGCGAAACTTTAAAGCCCCAGCATTTT.